Below, one T cell receptor (beta chain) is given with its context. The antigen is unknown. The data derive from a study of vaccination and CD4 T cells after COVID-19. Regarding treatment: roughly nine-day PBMC culture with coronavirus spike peptide pools or control peptides (ViraFEST assay). First, ViraFEST expanded antigen-specific T cells with peptide pools, and next it sequenced the TCRs. Cultured CD4+ T cell DNA underwent sequencing with the Oncomine TCR Beta short-read assay. TCRdb re-called the PCR reads with MiXCR, one entry per CDR3 protein. Counted here are around 19,000 distinct CDR3 sequences, around 52% occurring once; the ten biggest clones make up more than 15%. Germline CDR1 and CDR2: MNHEY and SMNVEV (reference sequence). The CDR3 sequence is 15 residues long. Trimming stripped 5 bases from V and 0 bases from J, with 11 bases between.

This rearrangement joins TRBV27 to TRBJ2-1; D gene ambiguous. The TCR was taken from a human donor who had recovered from COVID-19. The source was CD4+ T cells from blood, cultured in vitro, collected before SARS-CoV-2 vaccination. The CDR3 DNA reads as TGTGCCAGCAGTCCTCCGGCTAGCTCCTACAATGAGCAGTTCTTC. Its translation: CASSPPASSYNEQFF.